The TCR beta chain under discussion was sequenced for a study of blood T cell repertoires in COVID-19. Study-level information: The United States, Italy and Spain supplied acute and convalescent COVID-19 samples.

Profiling relied on immunoSEQ multiplex PCR, and the TCRdb table lists in-frame clones only, not all of them. The sample contains 150,000 to 200,000 clones, around nine tenths of which appear only once. The CDR3 length is 16 residues. From germline, CDR1 is MNHEY and CDR2 SMNVEV (reference sequence). V dropped 6 bases and J dropped 9; count of bases not matched to a gene: 11. This chain uses TRBV27 with TRBJ2-3; 14 nucleotides agree with TRBD2. The sequence came from a man aged 70-80 years with active or convalescent COVID-19. Sequenced sample: peripheral blood. This CDR3 is CASRAGTSGSGRTQYF. In DNA form, the CDR3 reads TGTGCCAGCAGGGCCGGGACTAGCGGGAGCGGTAGAACGCAGTATTTT.